The T cell receptor beta chain under discussion was sequenced for a study of T cell responses to AZD1222 COVID-19 vaccine. Measured with immunoSEQ multiplex PCR; TCRdb has only the in-frame clones, and not every one. The table records approximately 94,000 clones, roughly 89% of them present only once. This specimen was peripheral blood, taken on day 0 of AZD1222 vaccination. The sequence derives from an adult in good health.

CDR3 in amino acids: CASSLKETGGGYEQYF. As DNA, the CDR3 is TGTGCCAGCAGCTTAAAGGAGACAGGGGGCGGCTACGAGCAGTACTTC. V is TRBV7-9 and J is TRBJ2-7; 10 nucleotides line up with TRBD1. Germline V gives CDR1 SEHNR, CDR2 FQNEAQ (reference sequence). The CDR3 extends over 16 amino acids. V was clipped by 2 bases and J by 3 bases; unmatched bases: 7.